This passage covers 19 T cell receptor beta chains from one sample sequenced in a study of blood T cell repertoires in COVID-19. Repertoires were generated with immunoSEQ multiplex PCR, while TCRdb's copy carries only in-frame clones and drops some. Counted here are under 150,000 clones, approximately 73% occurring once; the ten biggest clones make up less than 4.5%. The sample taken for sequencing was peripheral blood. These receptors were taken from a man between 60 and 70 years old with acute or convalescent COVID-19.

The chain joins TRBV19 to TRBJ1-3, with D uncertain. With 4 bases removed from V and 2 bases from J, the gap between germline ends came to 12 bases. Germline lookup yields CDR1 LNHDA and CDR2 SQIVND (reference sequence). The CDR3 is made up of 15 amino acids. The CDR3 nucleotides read TGTGCCAGTAGTAGCCGGGGTTCTGCTGGAAACACCATATATTTT. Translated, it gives CASSSRGSAGNTIYF.

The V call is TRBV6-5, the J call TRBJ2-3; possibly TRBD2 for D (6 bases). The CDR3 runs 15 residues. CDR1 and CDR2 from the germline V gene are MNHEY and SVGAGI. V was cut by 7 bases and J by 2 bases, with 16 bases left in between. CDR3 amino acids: CASIGGDANTDTQYF. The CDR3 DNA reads TGTGCCAGCATCGGAGGGGACGCGAACACAGATACGCAGTATTTT.

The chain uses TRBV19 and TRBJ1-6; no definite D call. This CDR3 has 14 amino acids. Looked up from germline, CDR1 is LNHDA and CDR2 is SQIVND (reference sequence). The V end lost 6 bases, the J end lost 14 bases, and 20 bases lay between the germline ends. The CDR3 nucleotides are TGTGCCAGTAGCCTCACCGCTGAGGCTCTTACCCTCCACTTT. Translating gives CASSLTAEALTLHF.

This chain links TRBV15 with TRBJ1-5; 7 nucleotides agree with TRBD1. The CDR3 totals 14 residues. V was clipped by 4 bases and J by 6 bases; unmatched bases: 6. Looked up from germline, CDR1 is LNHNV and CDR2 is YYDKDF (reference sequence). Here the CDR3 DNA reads TGTGCCACCAGCAAAACAGGGGCGGTTCAGCCCCAGCATTTT. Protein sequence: CATSKTGAVQPQHF.

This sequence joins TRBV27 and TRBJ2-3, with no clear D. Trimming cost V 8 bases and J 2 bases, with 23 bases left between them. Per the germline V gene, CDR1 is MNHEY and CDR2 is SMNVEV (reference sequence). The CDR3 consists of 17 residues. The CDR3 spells CASGTYGLSEDTDTQYF. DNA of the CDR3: TGTGCCAGCGGAACCTATGGGCTATCCGAAGACACAGATACGCAGTATTTT.

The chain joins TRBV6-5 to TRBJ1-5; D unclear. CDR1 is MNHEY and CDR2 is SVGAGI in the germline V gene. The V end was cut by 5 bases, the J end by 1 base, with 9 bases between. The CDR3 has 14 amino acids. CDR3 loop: CASSPAGSNQPQHF. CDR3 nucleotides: TGTGCCAGCAGTCCCGCGGGGAGCAATCAGCCCCAGCATTTT.

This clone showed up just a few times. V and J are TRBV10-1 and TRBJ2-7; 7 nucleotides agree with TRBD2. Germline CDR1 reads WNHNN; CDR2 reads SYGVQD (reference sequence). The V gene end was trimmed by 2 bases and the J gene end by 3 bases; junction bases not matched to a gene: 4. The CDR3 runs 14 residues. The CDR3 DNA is TGCGCCAGCAGTGAGCTAGCGGAGAGCTACGAGCAGTACTTC. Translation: CASSELAESYEQYF.

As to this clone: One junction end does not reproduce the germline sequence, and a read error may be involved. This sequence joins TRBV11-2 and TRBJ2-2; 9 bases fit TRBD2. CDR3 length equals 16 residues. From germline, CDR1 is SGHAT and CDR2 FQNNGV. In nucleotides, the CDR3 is TGTGTCAGCAGCTTGCTAGCGGGGTCGAACACCGGGGAGCTGTTTTTT. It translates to CVSSLLAGSNTGELFF. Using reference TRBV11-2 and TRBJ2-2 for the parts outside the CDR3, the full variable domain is EAGVAQSPRYKIIEKRQSVAFWCNPISGHATLYWYQQILGQGPKLLIQFQNNGVVDDSQLPKDRFSAERLKGVDSTLKIQPAKLEDSAVYLCVSSLLAGSNTGELFFGEGSRLTVL.

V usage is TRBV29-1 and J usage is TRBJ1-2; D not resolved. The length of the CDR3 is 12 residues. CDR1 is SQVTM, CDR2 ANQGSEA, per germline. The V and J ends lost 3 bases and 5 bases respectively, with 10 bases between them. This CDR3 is CSVDDKAYGYTF. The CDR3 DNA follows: TGCAGCGTTGACGACAAGGCGTATGGCTACACCTTC.

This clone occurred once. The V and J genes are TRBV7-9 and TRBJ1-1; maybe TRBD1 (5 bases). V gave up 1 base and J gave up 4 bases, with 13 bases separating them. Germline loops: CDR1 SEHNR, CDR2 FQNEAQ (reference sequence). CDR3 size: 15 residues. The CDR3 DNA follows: TGTGCCAGCAGCTTAGTAGTGGGGGGGAGCACTGAAGCTTTCTTT. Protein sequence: CASSLVVGGSTEAFF.

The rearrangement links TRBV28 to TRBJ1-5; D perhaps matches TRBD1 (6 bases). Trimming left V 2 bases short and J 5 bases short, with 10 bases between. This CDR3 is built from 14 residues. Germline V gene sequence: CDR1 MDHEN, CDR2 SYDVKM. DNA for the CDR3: TGTGCCAGCAGTTTAAGGGGGTTCGATCAGCCCCAGCATTTT. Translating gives CASSLRGFDQPQHF.

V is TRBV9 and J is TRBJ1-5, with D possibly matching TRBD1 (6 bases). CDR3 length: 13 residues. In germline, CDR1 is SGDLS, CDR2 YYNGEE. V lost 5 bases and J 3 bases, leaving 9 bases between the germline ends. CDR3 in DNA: TGTGCCAGCAGTAGACAGGACAATCAGCCCCAGCATTTT. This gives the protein CASSRQDNQPQHF. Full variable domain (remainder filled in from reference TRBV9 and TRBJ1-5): DSGVTQTPKHLITATGQRVTLRCSPRSGDLSVYWYQQSLDQGLQFLIQYYNGEERAKGNILERFSAQQFPDLHSELNLSSLELGDSALYFCASSRQDNQPQHFGDGTRLSIL.

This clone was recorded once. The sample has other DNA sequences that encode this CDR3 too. CDR3 sequence reads: CASRYTDTQYF. CDR3 nucleotide sequence: TGTGCCAGCAGATACACAGATACGCAGTATTTT. V is TRBV6-5 and J is TRBJ2-3, with D uncertain. V was clipped by 6 bases and J by 2 bases, with 3 bases between them. The CDR3 loop spans 11 amino acids. Germline-derived CDR1 and CDR2 are MNHEY and SVGAGI.

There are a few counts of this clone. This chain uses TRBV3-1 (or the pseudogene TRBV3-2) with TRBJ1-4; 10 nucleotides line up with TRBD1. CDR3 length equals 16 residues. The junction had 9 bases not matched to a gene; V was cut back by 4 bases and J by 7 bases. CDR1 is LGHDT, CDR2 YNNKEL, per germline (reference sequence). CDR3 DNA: TGTGCCAGCAGCCCCCCCCGCGGACAGGGGGTTGAAAAACTGTTTTTT. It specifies CASSPPRGQGVEKLFF.

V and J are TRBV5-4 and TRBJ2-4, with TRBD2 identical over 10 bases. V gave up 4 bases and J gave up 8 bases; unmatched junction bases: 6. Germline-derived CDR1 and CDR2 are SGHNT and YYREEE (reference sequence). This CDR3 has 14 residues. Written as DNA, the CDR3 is TGTGCCAGCAGCACCGGGACTAGCGTGGACATTCAGTACTTC. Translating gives CASSTGTSVDIQYF.

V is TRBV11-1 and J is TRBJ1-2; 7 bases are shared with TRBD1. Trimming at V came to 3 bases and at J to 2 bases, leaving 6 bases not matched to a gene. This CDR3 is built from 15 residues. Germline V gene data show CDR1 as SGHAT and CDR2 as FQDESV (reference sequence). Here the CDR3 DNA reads TGTGCCAGCAGCTTTGGGACAGTGGGGAACTATGGCTACACCTTC. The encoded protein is CASSFGTVGNYGYTF.

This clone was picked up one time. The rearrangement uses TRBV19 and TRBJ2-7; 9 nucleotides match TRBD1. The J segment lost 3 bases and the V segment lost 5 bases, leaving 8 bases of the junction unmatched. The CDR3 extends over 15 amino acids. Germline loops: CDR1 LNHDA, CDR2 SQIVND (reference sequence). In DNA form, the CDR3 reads TGTGCCAGTAGTTTTCAGGGGACAGGGAGCTACGAGCAGTACTTC. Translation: CASSFQGTGSYEQYF. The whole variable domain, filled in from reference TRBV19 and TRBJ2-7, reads DGGITQSPKYLFRKEGQNVTLSCEQNLNHDAMYWYRQDPGQGLRLIYYSQIVNDFQKGDIAEGYSVSREKKESFPLTVTSAQKNPTAFYLCASSFQGTGSYEQYFGPGTRLTVT.

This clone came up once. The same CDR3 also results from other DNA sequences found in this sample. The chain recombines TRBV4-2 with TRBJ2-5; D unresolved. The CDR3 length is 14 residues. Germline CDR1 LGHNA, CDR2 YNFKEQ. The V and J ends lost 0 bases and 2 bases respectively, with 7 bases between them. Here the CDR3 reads CASSQEASQETQYF. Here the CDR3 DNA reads TGTGCCAGCAGCCAAGAAGCTAGTCAAGAGACCCAGTACTTC.

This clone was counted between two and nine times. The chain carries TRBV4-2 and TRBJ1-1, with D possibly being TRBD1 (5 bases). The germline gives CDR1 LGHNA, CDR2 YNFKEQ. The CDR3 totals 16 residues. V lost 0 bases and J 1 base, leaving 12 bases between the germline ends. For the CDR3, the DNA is TGTGCCAGCAGCCAAGACCCTGGGGCAGGGAACACTGAAGCTTTCTTT. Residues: CASSQDPGAGNTEAFF.